This TCR beta chain was recorded in a study of OX40 agonist ivuxolimab in advanced cancers. Study-wide background: Dose-escalation cases comprised hepatocellular carcinoma, melanoma, renal cell or head and neck cancer. Therapy given before enrollment (anti-PD-1, anti-PD-L1 or anti-CTLA-4) was allowed, and around 44% had some.

The repertoire was sequenced with immunoSEQ multiplex PCR; TCRdb's copy has only in-frame clones and lacks some. The table lists approximately 79,000 clones, 94% of them singletons, with roughly 20% in the top ten. The V gene lost 6 bases and the J gene lost 1 base, with 10 bases spanning the gap. The germline V gene encodes CDR1 MNHEY and CDR2 SVGAGI. This CDR3 contains 14 residues. The sequence derives from an adult with an advanced solid tumor such as melanoma, head and neck, liver or kidney cancer. The V and J genes are TRBV6-5 and TRBJ1-5; unclear D gene. Sequenced here: CD4+ or CD8+ T cells sorted from blood, sampled in a trial of the OX40 agonist ivuxolimab. The CDR3 loop is CASSTTQSNQPQHF. For the CDR3, the DNA is TGTGCCAGCAGCACAACCCAGAGCAATCAGCCCCAGCATTTT.